These 8 T cell receptor beta chains came from one sample sequenced in a study of T-cell reconstitution after alpha-beta-depleted transplantation in children. TCRbeta library preparation incorporated unique molecular identifiers. TCRdb used MiXCR to reprocess the PCR reads, holding one entry per CDR3 protein. The sample consists of about 110,000 distinct CDR3 sequences, 23% of them appearing once. The source was PBMCs, mostly from graft donor cells, collected 180 days after TCRalphabeta/CD19-depleted stem cell transplant. These receptors originate from a male patient aged 2 to 9 who had a stem cell transplant for chronic granulomatous disease, so the T cells may come from the graft donor.

There are a few counts of this clonotype. The J gene is TRBJ1-2, the V gene TRBV15; no definite D call. This CDR3 comprises 12 residues. Trimming shortened V by 0 bases and J by 8 bases, and 7 bases separated the two germline ends. In germline, CDR1 is LNHNV, CDR2 YYDKDF (reference sequence). The CDR3 is CATSRDLWGYTF. DNA for the CDR3: TGTGCCACCAGCAGAGATCTGTGGGGCTACACCTTC.

V gene TRBV10-3 combines with J gene TRBJ2-3, with D perhaps TRBD1 (5 bases). With 0 bases removed from V and 1 base from J, the gap between germline ends came to 14 bases. The CDR3 has 17 amino acids. Germline V gene data show CDR1 as ENHRY and CDR2 as SYGVKD. The CDR3 loop is CAISESLIGACTDTQYF. DNA for the CDR3: TGTGCCATCAGTGAGTCGTTAATTGGGGCCTGCACAGATACGCAGTATTTT.

In this sample, this clonotype turned up a few times. The V call is TRBV12-3 or TRBV12-4, the J call TRBJ2-2; D not certain. The CDR3 sequence is 11 residues long. V lost 6 bases and J 7 bases, leaving 6 bases between the germline ends. CDR3 in amino acids: CASSVGGELFF. The CDR3 bases are TGTGCCAGCAGCGTTGGCGGGGAGCTGTTTTTT.

This clonotype was seen repeatedly, ten times or more. The chain employs TRBV7-3 and TRBJ2-7; D is perhaps TRBD2 (6 bases). The CDR3 sequence is 13 residues long. Germline V gene data show CDR1 as SGHTA and CDR2 as FQGTGA. The ends were cut back, 5 bases at V and 7 bases at J, with 15 bases in the middle. The CDR3: CASSKGTAGEQYF. Written as DNA, the CDR3 is TGTGCCAGCAGCAAAGGGACGGCGGGGGAGCAGTACTTC. Full variable domain (remainder filled in from reference TRBV7-3 and TRBJ2-7): GAGVSQTPSNKVTEKGKYVELRCDPISGHTALYWYRQSLGQGPEFLIYFQGTGAADDSGLPNDRFFAVRPEGSVSTLKIQRTERGDSAVYLCASSKGTAGEQYFGPGTRLTVT.

This clonotype was counted ten times or more. The chain links TRBV18 to TRBJ2-6; D is possibly TRBD1 (5 bases). Deletions cut 3 bases from V and 0 bases from J, with 18 bases between. CDR1 is KGHSH, CDR2 LQKENI, per germline. The CDR3 is 19 amino acids. The CDR3 protein is CASSPYNLRQFSGANVLTF. CDR3 DNA sequence: TGTGCCAGCTCACCTTACAACTTACGACAGTTCTCTGGGGCCAACGTCCTGACTTTC.

The chain links TRBV12-3 or TRBV12-4 to TRBJ2-2; TRBD1 matches at 8 bases. Trimming took 7 bases from V and 17 from J; bases not matched to a gene: 18. The CDR3 totals 14 residues. DNA of the CDR3: TGTGCCAGCACCCTAGGGCAGGGGGCCCGGGTCGGTTTTTTT. It encodes CASTLGQGARVGFF.

This clonotype was seen more than once but under ten times. J is TRBJ2-4 and V is TRBV5-5; no clear D. The CDR3 is 16 amino acids. Per the germline V gene, CDR1 is SGHKS and CDR2 is YYEKEE (reference sequence). Trimming removed 0 bases at V and 0 bases at J, with 10 bases between. The CDR3 DNA reads TGTGCCAGCAGCTTGGGAGGCGACCTAGCCAAAAACATTCAGTACTTC. It encodes CASSLGGDLAKNIQYF.

V is TRBV20-1 and J is TRBJ2-6, with TRBD1 identical over 11 bases. J gave up 1 base and V 5 bases, and 4 bases lay outside the gene matches. Germline-derived CDR1 and CDR2 are DFQATT and SNEGSKA (reference sequence). This CDR3 contains 16 residues. CDR3 sequence (DNA): TGCAGTGCTCTCGGGACAGGGGGGTCTGGGGCCAACGTCCTGACTTTC. Its translation is CSALGTGGSGANVLTF.